Following are 3 T cell receptor beta chains from one sample sequenced in a study of T cell responses to AZD1222 COVID-19 vaccine. Clones were read by immunoSEQ multiplex PCR, and TCRdb kept only the in-frame ones, dropping some. The top ten clones hold approximately 7.7% of a sample with about 200,000 clones, just over 85% of them seen once. Sequencing used peripheral blood, obtained on day 0 of AZD1222 vaccination. These TCRs come from an adult in good health.

The genes are TRBV6-5 and TRBJ1-5; D ambiguous. The length of the CDR3 is 13 residues. Germline CDR1 MNHEY, CDR2 SVGAGI. V dropped 2 bases and J dropped 4 bases, with 6 bases sitting between them. CDR3 sequence reads: CASSYRDNQPQHF. Written as DNA, the CDR3 is TGTGCCAGCAGTTACAGGGATAATCAGCCCCAGCATTTT.

The chain recombines TRBV2 with TRBJ1-6; weak D call: TRBD1 (6 bases). Looked up from germline, CDR1 is SNHLY and CDR2 is FYNNEI. The ends were cut back, 5 bases at V and 8 bases at J, with 19 bases in the middle. The CDR3 runs 16 residues. CDR3 DNA sequence: TGTGCCAGCAGTTCCTTCGGGGGGGGCGCGGATTCACCCCTCCACTTT. Protein sequence: CASSSFGGGADSPLHF.

The rearrangement links TRBV5-4 to TRBJ2-5, with D unresolved. Germline V lookup: CDR1 SGHNT, CDR2 YYREEE (reference sequence). The V gene lost 1 base and the J gene lost 3 bases, with 16 bases spanning the gap. This CDR3 is built from 16 residues. CDR3 DNA sequence: TGTGCCAGCAGCTTGAGCCTCCGGCAGATAGAAGAGACCCAGTACTTC. Its translation is CASSLSLRQIEETQYF.